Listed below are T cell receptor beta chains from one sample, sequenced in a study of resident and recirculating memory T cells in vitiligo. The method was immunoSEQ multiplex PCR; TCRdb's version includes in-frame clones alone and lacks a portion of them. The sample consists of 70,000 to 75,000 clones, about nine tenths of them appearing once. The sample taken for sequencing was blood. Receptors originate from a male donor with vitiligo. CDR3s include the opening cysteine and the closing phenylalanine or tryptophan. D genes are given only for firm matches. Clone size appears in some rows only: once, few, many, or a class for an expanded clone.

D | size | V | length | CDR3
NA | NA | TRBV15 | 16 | CATSRAIILRNQPQHF
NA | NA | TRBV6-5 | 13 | CAVTRGPGTEAFF
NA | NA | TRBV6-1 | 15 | CASSEAGGPADTQYF
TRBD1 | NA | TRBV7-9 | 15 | CASREDRVSYNEQFF
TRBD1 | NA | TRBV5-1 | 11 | CASSLGQELFF
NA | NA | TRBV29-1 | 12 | CSTDRPPTEAFF
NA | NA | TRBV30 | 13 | CACPAEGVRGYTF
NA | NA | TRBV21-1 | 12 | CASSKGADTQYF
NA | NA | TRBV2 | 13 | CASNRGEAYEQYF
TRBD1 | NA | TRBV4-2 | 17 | CASSHPWRDRGSTEAFF
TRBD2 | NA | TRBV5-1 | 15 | CASSPLETSPDTQYF
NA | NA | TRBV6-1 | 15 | CASSEWEGGTGELFF
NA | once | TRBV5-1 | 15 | CASSLAGGTNEKLFF
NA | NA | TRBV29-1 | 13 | CSVGTPGTGELFF
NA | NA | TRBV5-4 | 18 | CASSSLGTPGFKNTEAFF
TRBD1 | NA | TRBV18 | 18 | CASSPQALGQGANTEAFF
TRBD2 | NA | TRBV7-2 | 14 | CASSFGGVSNEQFF
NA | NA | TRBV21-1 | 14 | CASSRGAFNTEAFF
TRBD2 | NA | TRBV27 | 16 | CASSLTWTSGGFTQYF
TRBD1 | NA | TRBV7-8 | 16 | CASSPRQGIITGELFF
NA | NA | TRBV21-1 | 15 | CASSRKTGLTGELFF
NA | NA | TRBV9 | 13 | CASRPPGTGELFF
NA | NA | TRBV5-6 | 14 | CASIVRGPEETQYF
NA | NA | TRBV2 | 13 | CASIETTNTEAFF
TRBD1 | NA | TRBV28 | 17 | CASRDTQGAASNQPQHF
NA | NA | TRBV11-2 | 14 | CASSLVQNTDTQYF
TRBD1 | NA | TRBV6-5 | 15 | CASSYEGTGGDEQFF
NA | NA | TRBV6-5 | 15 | CASSNRGGAWDEQYF
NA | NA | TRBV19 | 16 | CASSTPFGTGTYGYTF
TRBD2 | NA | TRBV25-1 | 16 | CASSPGTSGGAETQYF
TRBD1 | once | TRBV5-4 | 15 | CASSFRTGFDYEQYF
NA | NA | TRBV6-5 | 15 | CASSYSGGRGYGYTF
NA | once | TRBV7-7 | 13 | CASQRGPTGELFF